This TCR beta chain came from a study of OX40 agonist ivuxolimab in advanced cancers. Overall study: An anti-OX40 (CD134) antibody with agonistic activity, ivuxolimab, was administered to patients. Whole-study results and caveats: In the 0.1-3.0 mg/kg groups, partial responders showed among the lowest expansion. At 0.1 to 3.0 mg/kg and by week 6, clonal expansion occurred in CD4+ and CD8+ blood T cells.

J was trimmed by 5 bases and V by 8 bases; bases with no gene match: 18. Per the germline V gene, CDR1 is MDHEN and CDR2 is SYDVKM. There are 18 residues in the CDR3. Blood specimens came from baseline, cycle 4 day 1, and cycle 7 day 1. This clone was counted only a few times. The antigen is unknown. Clones were sequenced by immunoSEQ multiplex PCR, and TCRdb holds only the in-frame ones, with some missing. The repertoire holds tens of thousands of clones, with approximately 86% as singletons. The material sequenced was CD4+ or CD8+ T cells sorted from blood, taken in a trial of the OX40 agonist ivuxolimab. The rearrangement links TRBV28 to TRBJ1-6; 7 bases are a match to TRBD1. This clonotype was obtained from an adult with an advanced solid tumor such as melanoma, head and neck, liver or kidney cancer. The CDR3 here is CASVSRTGSESNNSPLHF. In DNA, the CDR3 is TGTGCCAGCGTAAGTCGGACAGGCTCCGAGAGTAATAATTCACCCCTCCACTTT.